This section outlines one TCR beta chain sequence together with its context. The Seattle patients, enrolled during active infection, were followed longitudinally. The trim removed 4 bases at V and 6 bases at J, leaving 11 bases unmatched. The V gene's germline CDR1 is GTSNPN and CDR2 SVGIG (reference sequence). CDR3 length: 15 amino acids. This specimen belongs to a study of blood T cell repertoires in COVID-19. In the study overall: COVID-19 samples collected from the United States, Italy and Spain covered acute and convalescent phases. Sources were T cells, B-cell-depleted T cells, or PBMCs; the material itself was cDNA or gDNA.

As originally analysed: Researchers report that nucleated cell counts were estimated from reference gene primer amplification. Sequencing used immunoSEQ multiplex PCR; TCRdb keeps in-frame clones, though not all of them. Clone size and the V and J calls come from that table; the DNA yielded D and trimming. This sample has roughly 410,000 clones, with about nine tenths found just once. J is TRBJ2-1 and V is TRBV30, with TRBD2 matching over 8 bases. Sequenced sample: peripheral blood. The source of this sequence is a woman in her 40s with COVID-19, enrolled during active disease. The CDR3 sequence is CAWTSGLVVGNEQFF. As DNA, the CDR3 is TGTGCCTGGACTTCGGGACTAGTAGTTGGCAATGAGCAGTTCTTC.